Sequencing of this T cell receptor beta chain was carried out in a study of cytomegalovirus exposure and HLA in healthy donors. Findings of the study overall: As a later analysis revealed, most CMV-associated TCR beta chains appeared HLA-restricted. Later, TCR association rates were found to vary by HLA locus, highest for DRB1 and lowest for HLA-C. In vitro testing confirmed a few CMV-associated chains as specific for CMV antigens.

V was trimmed by 5 bases and J by 2 bases, leaving 15 bases between them. Germline CDR1 MNHNS, CDR2 SASEGT. The CDR3 loop spans 15 amino acids. PCR primers comprised 60 Vbeta and 13 Jbeta primers. The protocol was immunoSEQ multiplex PCR, while the TCRdb copy is restricted to in-frame clones and leaves out a portion. The top ten hold around 1.5% of the sample, which has approximately 150,000 clones, roughly 80% seen once. This clone has just a few counts. What it binds is not known. The chain joins TRBV6-1 to TRBJ1-1; a possible D gene is TRBD1 (6 bases). The clonotype originates from a female donor in good health and CMV-seronegative. The material sequenced was PBMCs. The CDR3 DNA sequence: TGTGCCAGCAGTACCCGACAGGTGGACAACACTGAAGCTTTCTTT. As protein: CASSTRQVDNTEAFF.